This entry describes one TCR beta chain. Its antigen is currently not known. Within one base of it there is no much larger clone, and no base qualities were kept. The protocol used for the library was RT-PCR. TCRdb names Illumina HiSeq 2500 as the instrument used. Through fastp at Q25 and MiXCR, TCRdb rebuilt clones from the public reads, retaining in-frame beta chains. Every distinct CDR3 protein forms one entry, paired with its most common genes and DNA. The sample table lists 550,000 to 800,000 distinct CDR3 sequences, approximately 13% of them with a count of one. Around 6.5% of the sample belongs to the ten largest clones. The CDR3 goes from the cysteine to the phenylalanine over 14 residues. Just CDR3 DNA is preserved here, 42 bases in frame from base 1. CDR1 and CDR2 are drawn from the germline V gene (reference sequence): DFQATT, SNEGSKA. V and J lose 0 bases and 0 bases, and a span of 7 bases separates them.

This entry belongs to a study of response to subunit inactivated influenza vaccine (dated by TCRdb to the late 2010s). In the study overall: Deep quantitative T cell receptor repertoire profiling was used in the study to track responses to a trivalent subunit inactivated influenza vaccine.

General conclusions and limits of the study: According to the authors, only a limited number of new T cells may be recruited by each seasonal influenza vaccination.

The sample in question was PBMCs from blood, obtained 14 to 15 days before vaccination. The receptor was isolated from a man between 50 and 59 years old who received an inactivated influenza vaccine. Donor details come from another sample of the same person, matched by shared clones. This chain joins TRBV20-1 to TRBJ2-3, and possibly TRBD2, on 5 matching bases. The CDR3 loop reads CSARDGRSTDTQYF. The bases are TGCAGTGCTAGAGATGGGAGAAGCACAGATACGCAGTATTTT.